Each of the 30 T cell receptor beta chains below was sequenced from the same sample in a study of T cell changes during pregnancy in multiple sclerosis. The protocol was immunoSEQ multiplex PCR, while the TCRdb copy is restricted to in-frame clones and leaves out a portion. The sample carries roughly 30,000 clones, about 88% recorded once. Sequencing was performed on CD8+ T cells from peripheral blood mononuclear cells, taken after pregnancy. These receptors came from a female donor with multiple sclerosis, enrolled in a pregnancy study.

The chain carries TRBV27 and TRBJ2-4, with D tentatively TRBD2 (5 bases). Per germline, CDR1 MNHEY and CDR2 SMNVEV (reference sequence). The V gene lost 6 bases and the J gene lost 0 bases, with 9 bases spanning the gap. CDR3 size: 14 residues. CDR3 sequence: CASSGLLAKNIQYF. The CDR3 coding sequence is TGTGCCAGCAGCGGACTCCTAGCCAAAAACATTCAGTACTTC.

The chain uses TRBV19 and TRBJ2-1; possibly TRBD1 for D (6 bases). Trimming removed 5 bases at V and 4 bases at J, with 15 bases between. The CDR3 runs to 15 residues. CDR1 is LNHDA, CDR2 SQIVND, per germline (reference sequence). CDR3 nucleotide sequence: TGTGCCAGTAGTCCGACAGGCGATTTATACAATGAGCAGTTCTTC. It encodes CASSPTGDLYNEQFF.

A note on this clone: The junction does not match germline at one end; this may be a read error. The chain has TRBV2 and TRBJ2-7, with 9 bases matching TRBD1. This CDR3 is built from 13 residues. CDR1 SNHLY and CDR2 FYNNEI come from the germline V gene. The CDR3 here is CASSEPLRDRDSF. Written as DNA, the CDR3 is TGTGCCAGCAGTGAGCCGCTTCGGGACAGGGATAGCTTC.

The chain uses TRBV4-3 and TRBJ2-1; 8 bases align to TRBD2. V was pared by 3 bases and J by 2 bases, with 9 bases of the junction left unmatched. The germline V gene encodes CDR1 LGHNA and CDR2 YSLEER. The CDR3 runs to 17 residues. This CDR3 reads CASSQAPLGLAYNEQFF. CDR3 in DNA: TGCGCCAGCAGCCAGGCCCCTTTGGGACTAGCCTACAATGAGCAGTTCTTC.

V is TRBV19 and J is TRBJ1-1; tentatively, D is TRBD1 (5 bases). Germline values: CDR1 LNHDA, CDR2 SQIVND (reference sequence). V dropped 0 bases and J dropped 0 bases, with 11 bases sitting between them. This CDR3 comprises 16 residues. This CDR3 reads CASSIDTGGMNTEAFF. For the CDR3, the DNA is TGTGCCAGTAGTATAGATACGGGGGGGATGAACACTGAAGCTTTCTTT.

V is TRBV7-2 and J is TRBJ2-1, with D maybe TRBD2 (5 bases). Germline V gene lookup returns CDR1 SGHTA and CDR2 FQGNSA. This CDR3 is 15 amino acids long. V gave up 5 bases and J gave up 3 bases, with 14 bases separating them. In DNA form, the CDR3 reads TGTGCCAGCAGCGACGGGGTATGGTTCTACAATGAGCAGTTCTTC. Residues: CASSDGVWFYNEQFF.

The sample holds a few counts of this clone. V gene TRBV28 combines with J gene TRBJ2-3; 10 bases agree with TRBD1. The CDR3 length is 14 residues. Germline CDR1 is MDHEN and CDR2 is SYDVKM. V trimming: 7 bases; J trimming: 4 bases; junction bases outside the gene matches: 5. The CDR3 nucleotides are TGTGCCAGCACCGGGACAGGGGACGCAGATACGCAGTATTTT. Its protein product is CASTGTGDADTQYF.

CDR3 nucleotide sequence: TGTGCCGTAGGGACCGGGAGAGAGGACACCGGGGAGCTGTTTTTT. This sequence encodes CAVGTGREDTGELFF. The genes are TRBV28 and TRBJ2-2; a weak D match, TRBD2 (6 bases). This CDR3 is 15 amino acids long. V was trimmed by 11 bases and J by 3 bases, leaving 19 bases between them. Germline CDR1 is MDHEN and CDR2 is SYDVKM.

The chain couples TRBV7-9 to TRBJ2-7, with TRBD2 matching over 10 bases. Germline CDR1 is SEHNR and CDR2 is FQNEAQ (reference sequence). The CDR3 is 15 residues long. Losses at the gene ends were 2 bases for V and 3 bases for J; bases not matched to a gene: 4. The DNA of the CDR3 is TGTGCCAGCAGCTTACAGCGGGGGGGAAGCTACGAGCAGTACTTC. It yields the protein CASSLQRGGSYEQYF. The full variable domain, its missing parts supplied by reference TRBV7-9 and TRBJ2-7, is DTGVSQNPRHKITKRGQNVTFRCDPISEHNRLYWYRQTLGQGPEFLTYFQNEAQLEKSRLLSDRFSAERPKGSFSTLEIQRTEQGDSAMYLCASSLQRGGSYEQYFGPGTRLTVT.

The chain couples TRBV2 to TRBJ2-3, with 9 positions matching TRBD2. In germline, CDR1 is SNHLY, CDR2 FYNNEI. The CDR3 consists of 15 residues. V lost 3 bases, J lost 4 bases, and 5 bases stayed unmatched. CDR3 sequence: CASSDPGLAPDTQYF. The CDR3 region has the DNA TGTGCCAGCAGTGACCCGGGACTAGCTCCAGATACGCAGTATTTT.

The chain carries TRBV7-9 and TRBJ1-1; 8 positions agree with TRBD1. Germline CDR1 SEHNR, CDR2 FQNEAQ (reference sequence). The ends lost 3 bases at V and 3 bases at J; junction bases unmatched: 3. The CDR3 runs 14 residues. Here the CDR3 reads CASSFQGADTEAFF. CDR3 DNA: TGTGCCAGCAGCTTCCAGGGGGCTGACACTGAAGCTTTCTTT.

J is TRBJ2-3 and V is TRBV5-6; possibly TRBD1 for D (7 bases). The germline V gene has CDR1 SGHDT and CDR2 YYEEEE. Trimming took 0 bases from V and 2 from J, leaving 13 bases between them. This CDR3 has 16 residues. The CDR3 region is CASSLDSGGITDTQYF. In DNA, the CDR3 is TGTGCCAGCAGCTTGGACTCAGGGGGGATCACAGATACGCAGTATTTT.

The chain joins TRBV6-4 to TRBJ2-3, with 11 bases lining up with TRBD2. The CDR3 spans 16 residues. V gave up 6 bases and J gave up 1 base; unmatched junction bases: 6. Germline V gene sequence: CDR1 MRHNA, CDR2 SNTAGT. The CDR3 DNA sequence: TGTGCCAGCAGCGCCGGGACTAGCGGAGGCACAGATACGCAGTATTTT. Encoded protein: CASSAGTSGGTDTQYF.

The CDR3 protein is CASSEWSGSSYEQYF. The CDR3 bases are TGTGCCAGCAGCGAGTGGAGCGGGAGCTCCTACGAGCAGTACTTC. The chain uses TRBV6-4 and TRBJ2-7, with 8 bases matching TRBD2. V lost 6 bases to trimming and J lost 0 bases; unmatched junction nucleotides: 7. The length of the CDR3 is 15 residues. Germline V gives CDR1 MRHNA, CDR2 SNTAGT.

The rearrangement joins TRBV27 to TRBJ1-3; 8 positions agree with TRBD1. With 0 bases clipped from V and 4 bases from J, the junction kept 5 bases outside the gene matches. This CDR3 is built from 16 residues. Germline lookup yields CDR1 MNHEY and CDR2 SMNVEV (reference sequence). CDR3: CASSLSGTGKGNTIYF. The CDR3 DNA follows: TGTGCCAGCAGTTTATCGGGGACAGGAAAAGGAAACACCATATATTTT.

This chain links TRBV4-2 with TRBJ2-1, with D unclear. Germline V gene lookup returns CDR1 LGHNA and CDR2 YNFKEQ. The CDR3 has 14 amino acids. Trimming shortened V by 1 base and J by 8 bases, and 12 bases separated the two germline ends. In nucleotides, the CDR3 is TGTGCCAGCAGCCAAGTCCCCAGCGTCGATGAGCAGTTCTTC. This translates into CASSQVPSVDEQFF.

The CDR3 DNA reads TGTGCCAGCAGCCTCGAACCAGACACTGAAGCTTTCTTT. Its translation is CASSLEPDTEAFF. This chain uses TRBV7-9 with TRBJ1-1, with D unresolved. Germline assignment: CDR1 SEHNR and CDR2 FQNEAQ (reference sequence). V was shortened by 5 bases and J by 3 bases, with 10 bases between the two germline ends. This CDR3 is 13 amino acids long. The variable domain in full, completed from reference TRBV7-9 and TRBJ1-1, reads DTGVSQNPRHKITKRGQNVTFRCDPISEHNRLYWYRQTLGQGPEFLTYFQNEAQLEKSRLLSDRFSAERPKGSFSTLEIQRTEQGDSAMYLCASSLEPDTEAFFGQGTRLTVV.

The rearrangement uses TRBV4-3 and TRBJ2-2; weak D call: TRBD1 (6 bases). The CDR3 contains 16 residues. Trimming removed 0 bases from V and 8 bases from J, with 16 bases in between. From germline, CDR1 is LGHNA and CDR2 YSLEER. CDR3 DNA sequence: TGCGCCAGCAGCCAAGATCGAGACAGGCTTGTAGGGGAGCTGTTTTTT. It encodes CASSQDRDRLVGELFF.

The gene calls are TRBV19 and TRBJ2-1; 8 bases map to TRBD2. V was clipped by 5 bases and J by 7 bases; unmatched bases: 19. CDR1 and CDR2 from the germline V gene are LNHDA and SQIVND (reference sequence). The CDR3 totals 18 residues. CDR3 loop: CASSDYAPGLVLTNEQFF. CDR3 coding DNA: TGTGCCAGTAGTGACTACGCCCCGGGACTAGTCCTCACGAATGAGCAGTTCTTC.

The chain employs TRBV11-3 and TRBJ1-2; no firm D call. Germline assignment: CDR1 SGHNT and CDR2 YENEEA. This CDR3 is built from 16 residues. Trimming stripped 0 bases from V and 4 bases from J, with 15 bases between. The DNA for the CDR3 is TGTGCCAGCAGCTTAGATCGGCGGGATAACCCCTATGGCTACACCTTC. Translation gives CASSLDRRDNPYGYTF.

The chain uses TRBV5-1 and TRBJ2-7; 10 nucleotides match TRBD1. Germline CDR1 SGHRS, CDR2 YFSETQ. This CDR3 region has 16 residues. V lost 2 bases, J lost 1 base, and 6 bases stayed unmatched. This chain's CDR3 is CASSLPRDRGSYEQYF. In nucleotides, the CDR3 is TGCGCCAGCAGCTTACCCCGGGACAGGGGTTCCTACGAGCAGTACTTC.

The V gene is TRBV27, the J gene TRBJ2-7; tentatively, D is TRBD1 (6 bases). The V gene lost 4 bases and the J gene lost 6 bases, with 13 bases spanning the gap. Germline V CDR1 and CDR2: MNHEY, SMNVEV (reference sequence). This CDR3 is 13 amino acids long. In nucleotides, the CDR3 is TGTGCCAGCAGTTCCCCAGGACAGACCGAGCAGTACTTC. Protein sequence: CASSSPGQTEQYF.

CDR3 nucleotide sequence: TGTGCCTGGAGTTCATGGCAGGGTGGGCACACCATATATTTT. It yields the protein CAWSSWQGGHTIYF. The chain has TRBV30 and TRBJ1-3; TRBD1 might be the D (5 bases). The CDR3 runs 14 residues. V dropped 2 bases and J dropped 8 bases, with 16 bases sitting between them. Per the germline V gene, CDR1 is GTSNPN and CDR2 is SVGIG (reference sequence).

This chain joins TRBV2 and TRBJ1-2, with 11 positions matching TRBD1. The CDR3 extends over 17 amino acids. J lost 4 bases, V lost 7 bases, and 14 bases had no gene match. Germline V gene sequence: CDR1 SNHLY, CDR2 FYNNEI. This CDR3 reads CASNRRDRGELRYGYTF. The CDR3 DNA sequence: TGTGCCAGCAACAGGCGGGACAGGGGGGAGCTTCGCTATGGCTACACCTTC.

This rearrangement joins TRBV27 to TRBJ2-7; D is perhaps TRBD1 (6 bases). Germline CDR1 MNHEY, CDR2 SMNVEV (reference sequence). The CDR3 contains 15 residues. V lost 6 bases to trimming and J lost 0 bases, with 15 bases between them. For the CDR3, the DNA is TGTGCCAGCAGATCCGGGACATTTAGCTCCTACGAGCAGTACTTC. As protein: CASRSGTFSSYEQYF.

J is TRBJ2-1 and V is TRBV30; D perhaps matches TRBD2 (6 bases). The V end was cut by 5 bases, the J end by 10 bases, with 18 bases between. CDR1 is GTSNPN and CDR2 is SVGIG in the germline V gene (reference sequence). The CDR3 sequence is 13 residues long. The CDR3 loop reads CAWYTSGTVEQFF. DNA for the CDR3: TGTGCCTGGTATACCTCCGGGACTGTAGAGCAGTTCTTC.

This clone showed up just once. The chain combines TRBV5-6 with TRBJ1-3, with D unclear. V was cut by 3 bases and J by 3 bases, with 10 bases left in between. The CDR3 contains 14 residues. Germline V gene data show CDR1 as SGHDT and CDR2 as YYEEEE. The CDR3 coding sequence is TGTGCCAGCAGCTCGTTGAGGGTTGGAAACACCATATATTTT. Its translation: CASSSLRVGNTIYF.

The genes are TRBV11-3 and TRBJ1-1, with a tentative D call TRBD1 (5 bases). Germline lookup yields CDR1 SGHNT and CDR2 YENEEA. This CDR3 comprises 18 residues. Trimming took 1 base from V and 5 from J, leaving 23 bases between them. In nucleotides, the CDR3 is TGTGCCAGCAGCTTAGTTTTTATGAGGTCGGCAGGGCGAACTGAAGCTTTCTTT. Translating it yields CASSLVFMRSAGRTEAFF.

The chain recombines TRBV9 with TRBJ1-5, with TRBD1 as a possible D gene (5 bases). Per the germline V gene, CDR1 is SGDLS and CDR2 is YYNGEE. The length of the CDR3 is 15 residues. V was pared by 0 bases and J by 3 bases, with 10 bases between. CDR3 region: CASSVDGGDNQPQHF. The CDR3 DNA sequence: TGTGCCAGCAGCGTAGATGGGGGGGACAATCAGCCCCAGCATTTT.

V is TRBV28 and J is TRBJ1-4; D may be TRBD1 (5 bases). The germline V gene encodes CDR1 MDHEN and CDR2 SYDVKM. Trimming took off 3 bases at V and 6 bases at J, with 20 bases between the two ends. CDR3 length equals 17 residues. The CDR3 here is CASSLSSDSTSYEKLFF. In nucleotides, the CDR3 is TGTGCCAGCAGTTTGTCTAGCGACAGCACTTCTTATGAAAAACTGTTTTTT.